This TCR beta chain was retrieved from a study of CXCR3-negative and CXCR3-positive naive CD8 T cells. Each TRB cDNA library was prepared by 5' RACE (with UMI labels). TCRdb reanalyzed the 5' RACE reads, giving one entry per CDR3 protein sequence and no DNA. Its table records around 140,000 distinct CDR3 sequences. The germline CDR1 and CDR2 sequences are PRHDT and FYEKMQ (reference sequence). The CDR3 is 15 residues long. Study results and caveats: TRB CDR3 properties indicated TCR strength, while surface CD5 was similar across naive subsets. Diversity was high in both naive subsets and much lower in memory cells. Naive cells that were CXCR3-negative or CXCR3-positive used TRBV-TRBJ genes alike, while memory cells diverged.

Points on this clonotype: Its antigen is not known.

The chain recombines TRBV13 with TRBJ2-1; TCRdb designates TRBD1, a call that cannot be tested without DNA. Sequencing used naive CXCR3- CD8+ T cells from blood. Subset here: CD45RO-CCR7+CD27+CD95- naive CD8+ T cells lacking CXCR3 (TNR3-). This TCR came from a human donor in good health. Some clones in this sample may be carry-over from other donors' samples. CDR3 in amino acids: CASCPRGQPYNEQFF.